These T cell receptor beta chains were read from a single sample in a study of T cell responses to AZD1222 COVID-19 vaccine. Sequencing was performed with immunoSEQ multiplex PCR; in TCRdb, only in-frame clones are kept and a portion is missing. This sample has some 80,000 clones, with approximately 80% found just once. The sample here was peripheral blood, taken 28 days after the second dose of the MenACWY control vaccine. The receptors were gathered from an adult who received the MenACWY meningococcal vaccine as a control. The CDR3 runs from the conserved cysteine through the conserved F or W. Each record gives: J gene, D gene, V gene, clone size, CDR3 protein, CDR3 DNA. D genes are given only for firm matches. Clone size, where shown, is once, few, many, or a class for clones that have expanded.

TRBJ2-7 . TRBV15 . CATSRDLGAMGEQYF TGTGCCACCAGCAGAGATCTAGGGGCGATGGGTGAGCAGTACTTC
TRBJ1-2 TRBD1 TRBV18 few CASSPTGGKEGYTF TGTGCCAGCTCACCGACAGGGGGGAAGGAGGGCTACACCTTC
TRBJ2-1 TRBD2 TRBV5-1 . CASSNPGTSPTDEQFF TGCGCCAGCAGCAATCCCGGGACTAGCCCTACGGATGAGCAGTTCTTC
TRBJ1-2 . TRBV28 . CASSAVNYGYTF TGTGCCAGCAGTGCGGTTAACTATGGCTACACCTTC
TRBJ2-7 TRBD2 TRBV20-1 . CSASWGLAGSNEHEQYF TGCAGTGCTAGTTGGGGACTAGCGGGGAGTAATGAACACGAGCAGTACTTC
TRBJ1-1 TRBD1 TRBV19 . CASSLRTGTGGTEAFF TGTGCCAGTAGTTTACGTACCGGGACAGGGGGAACTGAAGCTTTCTTT
TRBJ1-3 TRBD1 TRBV10-2 many CASSGSDRGDRNTIYF TGCGCCAGCAGTGGTTCCGACAGGGGCGACCGAAACACCATATATTTT
TRBJ2-3 . TRBV7-2 . CASSPSGKGITDTQYF TGTGCCAGCAGCCCTTCGGGAAAGGGGATAACAGATACGCAGTATTTT
TRBJ2-2 . TRBV9 once CASSVNSDTGELFF TGTGCCAGCAGCGTAAACTCGGACACCGGGGAGCTGTTTTTT
TRBJ1-5 . TRBV2 . CASSERTGNQPQHF TGTGCCAGCAGTGAGAGAACTGGCAATCAGCCCCAGCATTTT
TRBJ2-2 TRBD1 TRBV6-6 . CASRPTGQVWGGELFF TGTGCCAGCAGACCAACCGGACAGGTCTGGGGCGGGGAGCTGTTTTTT
TRBJ2-2 . TRBV7-9 once CASSLEGYTGELFF TGTGCCAGCAGCTTAGAGGGGTACACCGGGGAGCTGTTTTTT
TRBJ1-5 . TRBV2 . CASSEAGFQPQHF TGTGCCAGCAGTGAAGCGGGGTTTCAGCCCCAGCATTTT
TRBJ2-1 . TRBV5-1 . CASSWVTEGEQFF TGCGCCAGCAGCTGGGTCACCGAAGGTGAGCAGTTCTTC